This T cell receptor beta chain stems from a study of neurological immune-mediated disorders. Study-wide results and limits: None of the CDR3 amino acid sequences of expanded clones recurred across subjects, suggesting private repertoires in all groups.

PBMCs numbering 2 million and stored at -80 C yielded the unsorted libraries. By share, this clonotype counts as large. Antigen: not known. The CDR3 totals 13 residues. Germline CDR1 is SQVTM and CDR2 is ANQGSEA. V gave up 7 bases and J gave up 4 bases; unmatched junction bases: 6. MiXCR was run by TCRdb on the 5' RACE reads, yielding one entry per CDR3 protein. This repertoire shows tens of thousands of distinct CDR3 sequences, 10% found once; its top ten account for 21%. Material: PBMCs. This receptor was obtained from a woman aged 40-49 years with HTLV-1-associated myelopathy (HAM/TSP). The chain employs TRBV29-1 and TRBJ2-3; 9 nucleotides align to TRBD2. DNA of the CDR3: TGCAGCGAATCTAGCGGGGTTGCAGATACGCAGTATTTT. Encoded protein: CSESSGVADTQYF.